The 18 T cell receptor beta chains below were found in one sample sequenced in a study of long-term antiretroviral therapy in people with HIV (dated by TCRdb to 2021 to 2024). The immunoSEQ hsTCRB v3.0 assay was used at survey level resolution for TRB variable region sequencing. The table comes from immuneACCESS by way of TCRdb, which keeps in-frame sequences with V and J called. Part of the clones is missing from these tables; in studies checked, under half for an unresolved V gene and the rest for unknown reasons. This sample comprises about 39,000 clones, 70% to 90% of them detected only once. Less than 4.5% of the sample rests with the top ten. Sample: unsorted PBMCs, taken 1.2 years after starting antiretroviral therapy. Every receptor here comes from a woman in her fifties or sixties with HIV.

This chain links TRBV27 with TRBJ1-1, with 7 bases aligning to TRBD1. CDR3 length: 18 amino acids. V lost 5 bases and J lost 0; bases outside the gene matches: 15. Germline CDR1 and CDR2: MNHEY and SMNVEV (reference sequence). The CDR3 loop is CASSRQGVGQGMNTEAFF. The CDR3 coding sequence is TGTGCCAGCAGTCGACAGGGAGTGGGCCAGGGGATGAACACTGAAGCTTTCTTT.

The chain links TRBV10-3 to TRBJ1-2; D possibly corresponds to TRBD1 (5 bases). The CDR3 sequence is 13 residues long. V lost 11 bases and J 3 bases, leaving 16 bases between the germline ends. Germline lookup yields CDR1 ENHRY and CDR2 SYGVKD. CDR3 protein: CAVSEGQDYGYTF. In DNA, the CDR3 is TGTGCCGTGTCCGAGGGGCAGGACTATGGCTACACCTTC.

This clone was seen only once. The chain is built from TRBV7-9 and TRBJ2-7; D is unresolved. The ends were cut back, 5 bases at V and 3 bases at J, with 11 bases in the middle. This CDR3 comprises 13 residues. CDR1 is SEHNR and CDR2 is FQNEAQ in the germline V gene (reference sequence). DNA for the CDR3: TGTGCCAGCAGCCGGGTTTCGGTCTACGAGCAGTACTTC. It codes for CASSRVSVYEQYF.

This clone was seen only a few times. One end of the junction is discordant with germline, which a read error may explain. The V and J genes are TRBV7-7 and TRBJ2-7; the D gene is possibly TRBD2 (5 bases). The CDR3 runs to 13 residues. Germline V gene sequence: CDR1 SSHAT, CDR2 FNYEAQ (reference sequence). The CDR3 DNA reads as TGTGCTAGCAGCTCCTCGGGAATCTCCGAGCAGTACTTC. Its protein product is CASSSSGISEQYF.

This clone has only a few counts. The genes are TRBV5-4 and TRBJ2-1; 9 nucleotides match TRBD2. The CDR3 length is 16 residues. CDR1 is SGHNT and CDR2 is YYREEE in the germline V gene (reference sequence). With 3 bases clipped from V and 9 bases from J, the junction kept 13 bases outside the gene matches. The CDR3 nucleotides are TGTGCCAGCAGCTCCAAACCGGGACTAGCCTCTGGTGAGCAGTTCTTC. The encoded protein is CASSSKPGLASGEQFF.

The rearrangement uses TRBV5-1 and TRBJ1-3, with a tentative D call TRBD1 (5 bases). With 2 bases removed from V and 0 bases from J, the gap between germline ends came to 6 bases. CDR3 length: 14 residues. The germline gives CDR1 SGHRS, CDR2 YFSETQ. CDR3 amino acids: CASSFGGSGNTIYF. Written as DNA, the CDR3 is TGCGCCAGCAGCTTCGGGGGCTCTGGAAACACCATATATTTT. Full variable domain (missing parts from reference TRBV5-1 and TRBJ1-3): KAGVTQTPRYLIKTRGQQVTLSCSPISGHRSVSWYQQTPGQGLQFLFEYFSETQRNKGNFPGRFSGRQFSNSRSEMNVSTLELGDSALYLCASSFGGSGNTIYFGEGSWLTVV.

The chain combines TRBV6-5 with TRBJ1-1; D gene uncertain. The CDR3 is 12 residues long. Germline CDR1 is MNHEY and CDR2 is SVGAGI. Trimming stripped 4 bases from V and 1 base from J, with 4 bases between. The CDR3 nucleotides are TGTGCCAGCAGTTTCCCGAACACTGAAGCTTTCTTT. This sequence encodes CASSFPNTEAFF.

The rearrangement links TRBV5-6 to TRBJ2-5, with a weak D call TRBD1 (6 bases). The ends were cut back, 4 bases at V and 5 bases at J, with 18 bases in the middle. The CDR3 is 15 residues long. The germline V gene encodes CDR1 SGHDT and CDR2 YYEEEE. The CDR3 region has the DNA TGTGCCAGCAGCCTCTCCCGGCAGGGGTTTGAGACCCAGTACTTC. Its translation: CASSLSRQGFETQYF.

The genes are TRBV9 and TRBJ1-4, with D possibly being TRBD1 (5 bases). The CDR3 has 15 residues. Per the germline V gene, CDR1 is SGDLS and CDR2 is YYNGEE. Trimming pared 0 bases from V and 3 bases from J, leaving 9 bases between. This chain's CDR3 is CASSVEQGPNEKLFF. The CDR3 DNA reads TGTGCCAGCAGCGTAGAGCAGGGTCCTAATGAAAAACTGTTTTTT.

This clone was found once. The CDR3 DNA follows: TGTGCCAGCAGCGTAGTAGGTAGCGGCTCGAACACCGGGGAGCTGTTTTTT. This translates into CASSVVGSGSNTGELFF. The rearrangement links TRBV9 to TRBJ2-2, with D perhaps TRBD2 (6 bases). CDR1 is SGDLS, CDR2 YYNGEE, per germline. This CDR3 region has 17 residues. V lost 0 bases, J lost 0 bases, and 12 bases lay in between.

CDR3 residues: CASSLQSGRNTGELFF. The CDR3 nucleotides read TGTGCCAGCTCACTCCAATCCGGGAGGAACACCGGGGAGCTGTTTTTT. The chain employs TRBV18 and TRBJ2-2, with D possibly TRBD2 on 6 matching bases. The CDR3 length is 16 residues. In germline, CDR1 is KGHSH, CDR2 LQKENI. V was shortened by 4 bases and J by 1 base, with 13 bases between the two germline ends.

About this clone: The germline gene is not matched at one end of the junction; a read error may be the cause. The chain carries TRBV7-9 and TRBJ1-3; no definite D call. The CDR3 length is 14 residues. Germline assignment: CDR1 SEHNR and CDR2 FQNEAQ (reference sequence). CDR3 coding DNA: TGTGCCAGCAGCTTAGTAGGATCTGGCAACACCATATATTTT. Its protein product is CASSLVGSGNTIYF.

The chain recombines TRBV7-2 with TRBJ2-7; 10 positions match TRBD2. This CDR3 is built from 15 residues. Germline V lookup: CDR1 SGHTA, CDR2 FQGNSA. V lost 2 bases and J lost 5; bases outside the gene matches: 6. The CDR3 DNA sequence: TGTGCCAGCAGCTTAAGGAGCGGGGGGGCCGACGAGCAGTACTTC. Residues: CASSLRSGGADEQYF. The full variable domain, with the rest looked up from reference TRBV7-2 and TRBJ2-7, is GAGVSQSPSNKVTEKGKDVELRCDPISGHTALYWYRQSLGQGLEFLIYFQGNSAPDKSGLPSDRFSAERTGGSVSTLTIQRTQQEDSAVYLCASSLRSGGADEQYFGPGTRLTVT.

The V and J genes are TRBV19 and TRBJ2-7; a weak D match, TRBD2 (7 bases). The CDR3 is 15 amino acids. Trimming shortened V by 3 bases and J by 6 bases, and 18 bases separated the two germline ends. Germline loops: CDR1 LNHDA, CDR2 SQIVND (reference sequence). As DNA, the CDR3 is TGTGCCAGTAGTATTATAGGAGGGGGGGCCACCGAGCAGTACTTC. Encoded protein: CASSIIGGGATEQYF.

This clone was seen a single time. The V call is TRBV6-5, the J call TRBJ1-2; 7 bases match TRBD1. The CDR3 contains 14 residues. V lost 5 bases, J lost 4 bases, and 7 bases stayed unmatched. Germline assignment: CDR1 MNHEY and CDR2 SVGAGI. The DNA of the CDR3 is TGTGCCAGCAGTCAACAGGGGCTAAGCTATGGCTACACCTTC. The encoded protein is CASSQQGLSYGYTF.

The rearrangement joins TRBV6-5 to TRBJ2-5; TRBD1 is a possible D gene (6 bases). The CDR3 length is 12 residues. Germline V gene lookup returns CDR1 MNHEY and CDR2 SVGAGI. V shed 5 bases and J shed 4 bases, with 8 bases lying between them. The CDR3 region has the DNA TGTGCCAGCAGTACAGGGTTAGAGACCCAGTACTTC. This translates into CASSTGLETQYF.

The chain links TRBV7-8 to TRBJ2-1; 8 bases line up with TRBD2. Trimming removed 4 bases from V and 9 bases from J; junction bases left unmatched: 5. Germline V gene sequence: CDR1 SGHVS, CDR2 FQNEAQ. The CDR3 is 13 residues long. The CDR3 DNA is TGTGCCAGCAGCTCCAGAAGCGGGGGTGAGCAGTTCTTC. Translating it yields CASSSRSGGEQFF.

The gene calls are TRBV7-2 and TRBJ2-2, with 7 bases lining up with TRBD1. Trimming cost V 1 base and J 6 bases; bases outside gene matches: 2. Germline CDR1 reads SGHTA; CDR2 reads FQGNSA. The CDR3 runs 14 residues. CDR3 bases: TGTGCCAGCAGCTTAGGACAGGGTTCCGGGGAGCTGTTTTTT. This gives the protein CASSLGQGSGELFF. Looking up the rest from reference TRBV7-2 and TRBJ2-2 gives the full variable domain: GAGVSQSPSNKVTEKGKDVELRCDPISGHTALYWYRQSLGQGLEFLIYFQGNSAPDKSGLPSDRFSAERTGGSVSTLTIQRTQQEDSAVYLCASSLGQGSGELFFGEGSRLTVL.